These 21 T cell receptor beta chains share one sample of origin, sequenced in a study of blood T cell repertoires in COVID-19. Profiling relied on immunoSEQ multiplex PCR, and the TCRdb table lists in-frame clones only, not all of them. The sample yields roughly 290,000 clones, around 89% seen once. Sequenced sample: peripheral blood. The source of these receptors is a young man with acute or convalescent COVID-19.

The chain couples TRBV6-5 to TRBJ1-2, with TRBD1 matching 7 bases. Losses at the gene ends were 6 bases for V and 4 bases for J; bases not matched to a gene: 8. Germline V lookup: CDR1 MNHEY, CDR2 SVGAGI. The CDR3 covers 14 residues. CDR3 loop: CASSDRTGLYGYTF. Written as DNA, the CDR3 is TGTGCCAGCAGCGATCGGACAGGCCTCTATGGCTACACCTTC.

This clone was counted once. V gene TRBV28 combines with J gene TRBJ1-2, with 12 bases matching TRBD1. The CDR3 is 13 residues long. The ends lost 5 bases at V and 7 bases at J; junction bases unmatched: 2. CDR1 is MDHEN, CDR2 SYDVKM, per germline. CDR3 region: CASSGTGGIGYTF. The DNA for the CDR3 is TGTGCCAGCAGTGGGACAGGGGGCATTGGCTACACCTTC.

This clone has a single count. CDR3: CAADSSNQPQHF. The DNA for the CDR3 is TGTGCCGCAGACAGCTCCAATCAGCCCCAGCATTTT. This chain joins TRBV6-8 and TRBJ1-5; D is possibly TRBD1 (5 bases). The CDR3 has 12 residues. Germline V lookup: CDR1 MNHGY, CDR2 SAAAGT. V was cut by 11 bases and J by 3 bases, with 11 bases left in between.

The rearrangement links TRBV7-8 to TRBJ2-5, with TRBD2 matching over 7 bases. The CDR3 is 15 amino acids. From germline, CDR1 is SGHVS and CDR2 FQNEAQ. V lost 4 bases and J lost 5; bases outside the gene matches: 10. The CDR3 sequence: CASSYGGGGPETQYF. The DNA of the CDR3 is TGTGCCAGCAGCTATGGTGGCGGGGGTCCGGAGACCCAGTACTTC.

The rearrangement joins TRBV12-5 to TRBJ2-3; TRBD1 matches at 8 bases. Losses at the gene ends were 7 bases for V and 4 bases for J; bases not matched to a gene: 7. This CDR3 contains 14 residues. Germline V gives CDR1 LGHNT, CDR2 FRNRAP. The CDR3 here is CASARDRPADTQYF. The CDR3 coding sequence is TGTGCTAGTGCCCGGGACAGGCCAGCAGATACGCAGTATTTT.

The chain has TRBV27 and TRBJ2-7; D is possibly TRBD1 (6 bases). Trimming left V 3 bases short and J 6 bases short, with 12 bases between. Germline CDR1 MNHEY, CDR2 SMNVEV (reference sequence). The CDR3 totals 13 residues. CDR3 sequence reads: CASSFEGHTEQYF. The CDR3 coding sequence is TGTGCCAGCAGTTTCGAGGGACATACCGAGCAGTACTTC.

The rearrangement links TRBV7-9 to TRBJ1-1, with a weak D call TRBD1 (6 bases). This CDR3 has 15 amino acids. Per germline, CDR1 SEHNR and CDR2 FQNEAQ (reference sequence). V was trimmed by 2 bases and J by 4 bases, leaving 14 bases between them. The CDR3 DNA reads TGTGCCAGCAGCTTACGGGACATTAGGGGCACTGAAGCTTTCTTT. Its translation: CASSLRDIRGTEAFF.

The chain uses TRBV5-1 and TRBJ2-7; D is perhaps TRBD2 (5 bases). This CDR3 is built from 12 residues. The germline V gene has CDR1 SGHRS and CDR2 YFSETQ. V dropped 0 bases and J dropped 7 bases, with 8 bases sitting between them. CDR3 sequence: CASSLAGEEQYF. The CDR3, as DNA: TGCGCCAGCAGCTTGGCCGGGGAAGAGCAGTACTTC. The variable domain in full, completed from reference TRBV5-1 and TRBJ2-7, reads KAGVTQTPRYLIKTRGQQVTLSCSPISGHRSVSWYQQTPGQGLQFLFEYFSETQRNKGNFPGRFSGRQFSNSRSEMNVSTLELGDSALYLCASSLAGEEQYFGPGTRLTVT.

As to this clone: A read error may account for a junction end that differs from germline. The chain employs TRBV9 and TRBJ2-2; TRBD1 might be the D (5 bases). CDR3 length equals 14 residues. In germline, CDR1 is SGDLS, CDR2 YYNGEE. Here the CDR3 DNA reads TGTGCCAGCAGCGTAGGACAGAACGCCGGGGAGCTGTTTTTT. Translating gives CASSVGQNAGELFF.

The chain combines TRBV19 with TRBJ1-5, with 9 bases lining up with TRBD1. Germline CDR1 and CDR2: LNHDA and SQIVND (reference sequence). The trim removed 6 bases at V and 8 bases at J, leaving 8 bases unmatched. The CDR3 has 14 amino acids. The CDR3 reads CASRGGDRAKPQHF. The CDR3 bases are TGTGCCAGTAGGGGGGGGGACAGGGCGAAGCCCCAGCATTTT. Full variable domain (missing parts from reference TRBV19 and TRBJ1-5): DGGITQSPKYLFRKEGQNVTLSCEQNLNHDAMYWYRQDPGQGLRLIYYSQIVNDFQKGDIAEGYSVSREKKESFPLTVTSAQKNPTAFYLCASRGGDRAKPQHFGDGTRLSIL.

The rearrangement joins TRBV5-6 to TRBJ2-2, with 8 bases matching TRBD2. CDR1 is SGHDT and CDR2 is YYEEEE in the germline V gene. The CDR3 contains 14 residues. Trimming removed 9 bases from V and 5 bases from J; junction bases left unmatched: 9. The CDR3 sequence: CATDRLAGTGELFF. CDR3 sequence (DNA): TGTGCCACCGATCGCTTAGCGGGGACCGGGGAGCTGTTTTTT.

V usage is TRBV7-8 and J usage is TRBJ2-7, with 8 bases matching TRBD1. The CDR3 is 17 amino acids. Germline V gene lookup returns CDR1 SGHVS and CDR2 FQNEAQ. After removal of 7 bases from V and 5 bases from J, the junction contained 19 bases not matched to a gene. CDR3 coding DNA: TGTGCCAGCAAAGGTCCAGGGGGCGACACTGTTGAGAACGAGCAGTACTTC. Translation: CASKGPGGDTVENEQYF.

This chain uses TRBV3-1 (or the pseudogene TRBV3-2) with TRBJ1-6; D gene uncertain. The CDR3 loop spans 14 amino acids. CDR1 and CDR2 from the germline V gene are LGHDT and YNNKEL (reference sequence). With 2 bases removed from V and 5 bases from J, the gap between germline ends came to 7 bases. The CDR3 protein is CASSQLGHNSPLHF. The CDR3 DNA reads as TGTGCCAGCAGCCAACTGGGCCATAATTCACCCCTCCACTTT.

The rearrangement links TRBV9 to TRBJ2-5, with a possible D match to TRBD2 (5 bases). V was clipped by 3 bases and J by 4 bases, with 13 bases between them. Germline V gene sequence: CDR1 SGDLS, CDR2 YYNGEE. CDR3 length: 14 residues. Written as DNA, the CDR3 is TGTGCCAGCAGCGCCGCTCCGGGGAGAGAGACCCAGTACTTC. Encoded protein: CASSAAPGRETQYF.

The sample holds many counts of this clone. The sample carries other DNA sequences with the same CDR3. V gene TRBV7-3 combines with J gene TRBJ2-6; D is unclear. V lost 2 bases to trimming and J lost 2 bases, with 4 bases between them. The CDR3 contains 14 residues. Germline lookup yields CDR1 SGHTA and CDR2 FQGTGA. CDR3 sequence (DNA): TGTGCCAGCAGCTTAGGCCCTGGGGCCAACGTCCTGACTTTC. Its protein is CASSLGPGANVLTF.

The chain links TRBV28 to TRBJ2-7; D uncertain. V lost 5 bases and J lost 5, with 10 bases in between. Germline values: CDR1 MDHEN, CDR2 SYDVKM. The CDR3 has 12 amino acids. CDR3 in DNA: TGTGCCAGCAGTCCCCGAGGAAACGAGCAGTACTTC. Amino acids: CASSPRGNEQYF.

This chain joins TRBV19 and TRBJ1-3; weak D call: TRBD1 (5 bases). CDR1 is LNHDA, CDR2 SQIVND, per germline (reference sequence). This CDR3 spans 15 amino acids. The V end was cut by 7 bases, the J end by 0 bases, with 13 bases between. The CDR3 is CASKGLFSSGNTIYF. The CDR3, as DNA: TGTGCCAGTAAGGGACTCTTCAGCTCTGGAAACACCATATATTTT.

The gene calls are TRBV11-2 and TRBJ1-6, with no clear D. Looked up from germline, CDR1 is SGHAT and CDR2 is FQNNGV. V shed 0 bases and J shed 10 bases, with 16 bases lying between them. The CDR3 has 16 amino acids. The CDR3 protein is CASSLDGSRRRSPLHF. Written as DNA, the CDR3 is TGTGCCAGCAGCTTAGATGGGTCTAGACGTAGGTCACCCCTCCACTTT.

The DNA for the CDR3 is TGCGCCAGCCTCATGGATGGAGCTAACTATGGCTACACCTTC. Protein sequence: CASLMDGANYGYTF. The chain joins TRBV10-1 to TRBJ1-2; D remains unclear. Per the germline V gene, CDR1 is WNHNN and CDR2 is SYGVQD (reference sequence). V was cut by 8 bases and J by 0 bases, with 13 bases left in between. CDR3 length: 14 residues.

V is TRBV28 and J is TRBJ2-1; maybe TRBD2 (6 bases). From germline, CDR1 is MDHEN and CDR2 SYDVKM. The CDR3 has 14 amino acids. V was pared by 3 bases and J by 7 bases, with 13 bases between. In DNA form, the CDR3 reads TGTGCCAGCAGTTTGGGGGAGGTAGTGAATGAGCAGTTCTTC. Translating it yields CASSLGEVVNEQFF.

This sequence joins TRBV27 and TRBJ1-4; TRBD1 aligns across 12 bases. This CDR3 contains 16 residues. Germline CDR1 and CDR2: MNHEY and SMNVEV (reference sequence). The ends lost 4 bases at V and 7 bases at J; junction bases unmatched: 7. The CDR3 is CASSWGQGATGEKLFF. The CDR3, as DNA: TGTGCCAGCAGTTGGGGACAGGGGGCTACGGGTGAAAAACTGTTTTTT.